Sequencing of this T cell receptor (beta chain) was carried out in a study of T cells in Graves' hyperthyroidism and ophthalmopathy. In the study overall: Prior to any treatment, at the point of initial diagnosis, peripheral blood was collected.

Ten or more counts support this clonotype. Its cognate antigen is unknown. Graves' hyperthyroidism is called stable when ophthalmopathy does not progress within 18 months. Hyperthyroidism had been newly diagnosed in patients aged 18 to 65, and its duration was under 2 months. Study-wide results and caveats: Ophthalmopathy was separated from stable hyperthyroidism by a 13 V-J model.

The V gene's germline CDR1 is SQVTM and CDR2 ANQGSEA. This CDR3 is built from 12 residues. V lost 6 bases, J lost 8 bases, and 16 bases lay in between. From RNA transcripts, TCR beta CDR3 regions were amplified. The primer set for the first-round RT-PCR of the TCR CDR3 was HTBI. Each CDR3 protein gets one entry after TCRdb re-called the multiplex PCR reads with MiXCR. The table has a few hundred thousand distinct CDR3 sequences, approximately 15% seen once. V and J are TRBV29-1 and TRBJ1-2; D is uncertain. The sequence was obtained from a woman aged 25 to 39 with Graves' hyperthyroidism. The sequenced sample consisted of blood. The CDR3 sequence is CSVATAGPGYTF. CDR3 nucleotide sequence: TGCAGCGTCGCTACGGCCGGTCCCGGCTACACCTTC.